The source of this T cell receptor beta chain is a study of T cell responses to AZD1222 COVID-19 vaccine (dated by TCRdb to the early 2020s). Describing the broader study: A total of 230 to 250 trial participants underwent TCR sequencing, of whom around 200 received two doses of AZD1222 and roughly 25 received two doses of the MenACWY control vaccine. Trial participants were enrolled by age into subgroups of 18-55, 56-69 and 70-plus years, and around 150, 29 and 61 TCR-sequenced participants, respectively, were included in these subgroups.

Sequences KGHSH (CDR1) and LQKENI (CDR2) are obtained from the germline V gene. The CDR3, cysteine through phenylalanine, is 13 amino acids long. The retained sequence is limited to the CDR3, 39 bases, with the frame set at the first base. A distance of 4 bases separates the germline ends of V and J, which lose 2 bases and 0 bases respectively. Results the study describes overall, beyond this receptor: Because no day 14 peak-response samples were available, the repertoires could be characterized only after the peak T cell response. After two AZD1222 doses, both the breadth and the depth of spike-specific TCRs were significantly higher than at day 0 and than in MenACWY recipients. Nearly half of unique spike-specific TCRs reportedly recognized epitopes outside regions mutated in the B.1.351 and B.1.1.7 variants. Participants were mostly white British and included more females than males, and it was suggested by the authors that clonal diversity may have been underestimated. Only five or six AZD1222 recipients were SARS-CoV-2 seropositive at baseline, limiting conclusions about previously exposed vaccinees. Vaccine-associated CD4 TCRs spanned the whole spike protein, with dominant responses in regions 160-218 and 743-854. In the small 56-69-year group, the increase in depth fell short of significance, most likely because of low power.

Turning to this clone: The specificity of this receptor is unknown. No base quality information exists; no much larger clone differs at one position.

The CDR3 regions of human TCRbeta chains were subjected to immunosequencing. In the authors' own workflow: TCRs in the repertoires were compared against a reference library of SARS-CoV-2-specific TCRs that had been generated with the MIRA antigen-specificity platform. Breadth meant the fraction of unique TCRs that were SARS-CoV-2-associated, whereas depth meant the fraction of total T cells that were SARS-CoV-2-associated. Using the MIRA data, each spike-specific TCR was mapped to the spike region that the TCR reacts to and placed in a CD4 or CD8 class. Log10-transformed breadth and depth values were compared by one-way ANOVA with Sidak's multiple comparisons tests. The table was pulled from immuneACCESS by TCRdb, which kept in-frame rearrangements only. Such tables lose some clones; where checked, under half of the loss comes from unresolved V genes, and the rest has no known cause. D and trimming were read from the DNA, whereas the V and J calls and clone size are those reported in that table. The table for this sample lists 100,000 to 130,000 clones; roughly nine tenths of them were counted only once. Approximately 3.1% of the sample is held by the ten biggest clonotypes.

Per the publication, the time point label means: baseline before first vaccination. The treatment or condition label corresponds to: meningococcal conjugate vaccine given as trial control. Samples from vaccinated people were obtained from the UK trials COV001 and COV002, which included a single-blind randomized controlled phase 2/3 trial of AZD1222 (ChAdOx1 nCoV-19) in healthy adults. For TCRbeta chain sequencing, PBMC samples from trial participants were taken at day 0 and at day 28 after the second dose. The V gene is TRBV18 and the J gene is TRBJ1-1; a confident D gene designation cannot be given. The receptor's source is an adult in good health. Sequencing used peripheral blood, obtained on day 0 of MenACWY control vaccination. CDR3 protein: CASSPEVNTEAFF. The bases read TGTGCCAGCTCACCAGAGGTGAACACTGAAGCTTTCTTT.